This T cell receptor beta chain stems from a study of molecular identifiers for immune sequencing clone quantification. MiXCR was run by TCRdb on the PCR reads, yielding one entry per CDR3 protein. The table has around 480,000 distinct CDR3 sequences, about 25% seen once; the top ten hold roughly 0.79%. Trimming took off 5 bases at V and 1 base at J, with 10 bases between the two ends. The CDR3 runs to 14 residues. The sequenced sample was naive CD8+ T cells from blood, with Jurkat cell RNA spiked in. The subset here: FACS-sorted CD8+CD4-CCR7+CD45RA+ naive T cells. This rearrangement joins TRBV12-3 or TRBV12-4 to TRBJ2-3; either TRBD1 or TRBD2 may fit D (6 bases each). The TCR was taken from a human donor in good health. Some libraries in this study had Jurkat cell RNA spiked in. The CDR3 DNA is TGTGCCAGCAGTAACGGGGGCCGCACAGATACGCAGTATTTT. Its translation: CASSNGGRTDTQYF.